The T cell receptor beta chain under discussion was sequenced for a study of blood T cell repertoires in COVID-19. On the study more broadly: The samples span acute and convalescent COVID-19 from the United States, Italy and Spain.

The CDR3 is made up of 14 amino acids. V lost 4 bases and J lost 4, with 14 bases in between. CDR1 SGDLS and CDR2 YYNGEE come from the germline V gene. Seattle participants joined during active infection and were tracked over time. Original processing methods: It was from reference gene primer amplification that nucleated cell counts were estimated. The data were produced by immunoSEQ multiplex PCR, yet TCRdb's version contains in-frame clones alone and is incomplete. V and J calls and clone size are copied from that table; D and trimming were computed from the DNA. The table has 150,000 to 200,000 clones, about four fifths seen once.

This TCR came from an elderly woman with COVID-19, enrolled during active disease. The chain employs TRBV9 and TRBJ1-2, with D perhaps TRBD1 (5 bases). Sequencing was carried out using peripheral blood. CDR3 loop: CASSTGLGRYGYTF. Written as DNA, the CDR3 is TGTGCCAGCAGCACAGGCCTGGGCCGCTATGGCTACACCTTC.